This T cell receptor (beta chain) came from a study of monozygotic twins with inflammatory bowel disease. The study's findings and limits: For IBD patients, clonotypes shared with others were fewer than for healthy twins, especially with disease activity.

TCRdb re-called the 5' RACE reads; every CDR3 protein appears as one record, without DNA. The table gives about 380,000 distinct CDR3 sequences; the top ten clones make up 2.5% to 3% of it. As concerns this clonotype: Antigen specificity is unknown.

The CDR3 sequence is 14 residues long. CDR1 DFQATT and CDR2 SNEGSKA come from the germline V gene (reference sequence). The chain carries TRBV20-1 and TRBJ1-2. Sample: blood. This TCR was sampled from a human donor with ulcerative colitis or Crohn's disease, or a healthy co-twin of an affected twin (not recorded which). The CDR3 reads CSAAASGTPLGYTF.